Here is one TCR beta chain with its context. The antigen is not known. This entry is derived from a study of vaccination effects on CD4 cells after COVID-19. Overall study context: BNT162b2 vaccine or mRNA-1273 vaccine was given to participants in two doses.

Antigen-specific CD4+ T cells were expanded with viral peptide pools in the ViraFEST assay before sequencing. When about ten days of culture had elapsed, CD4+ T cells were isolated. Neither prior SARS-CoV-2 infection nor positive nucleocapsid antibodies were present in the vaccine recipients. Culturing of 2 million to 2.5 million PBMC per well took place with about 9 IU/ml IL-2 and 7.5 to 10 ug/ml peptides. Study-wide points: Vaccine-induced clones in healthy vaccinees cross-reacted with common cold coronaviruses in only 1 of 255 cases.

TCRdb's table, derived via immunoSEQ multiplex PCR, lists solely in-frame clones and lacks some. The sample lists 55,000 to 75,000 clones; under 75% were seen once. This TCR was recovered from a human donor who received a COVID-19 vaccine. Sequences were derived from CD4+ T cells from PBMCs cultured with HCoV-OC43 spike peptides, sampled before COVID-19 vaccination. Regarding subset: HCoV-OC43 spike overlapping peptide pool stimulation.

CDR3 amino acids: CASSYSVRGGIAAFF. CDR3 DNA: TGTGCCAGCAGTTACTCCGTCAGGGGAGGGATAGCAGCTTTCTTT. V and J are TRBV6-5 and TRBJ1-1; maybe TRBD1 (6 bases). CDR3 length equals 15 residues. From germline, CDR1 is MNHEY and CDR2 SVGAGI. Trimming shortened V by 0 bases and J by 10 bases, and 18 bases separated the two germline ends.